This T cell receptor beta chain was sequenced for a study of neoadjuvant nivolumab and ipilimumab in lung cancer. Study background: Patients got nivolumab 3 mg/kg on days 1, 15 and 29; combination added ipilimumab 1 mg/kg day 1.

Repertoires were generated with immunoSEQ multiplex PCR, while TCRdb's copy carries only in-frame clones and drops some. The table records roughly 9,900 clones, around 81% of them present only once. The CDR3 is made up of 16 amino acids. Germline V CDR1 and CDR2: SGHRS, YFSETQ. V lost 3 bases and J lost 7; bases outside the gene matches: 13. The chain uses TRBV5-1 and TRBJ1-1; 9 bases match TRBD1. The sample in question was peripheral blood, obtained before neoadjuvant nivolumab, alone or with ipilimumab. The TCR originated in an adult with non-small cell lung cancer. The CDR3 reads CASSSAGGQGLNEAFF. In DNA form, the CDR3 reads TGCGCCAGCAGCTCCGCTGGGGGACAGGGTTTAAATGAAGCTTTCTTT.